This T cell receptor (beta chain) was profiled in a study of graft-versus-host responses after intestinal transplantation. Whole-study context: All recipients were given anti-thymocyte globulin induction, and tacrolimus and steroids were then administered for around three years. The study, taken as a whole, reports: Among recipient marrow samples, GvH clones were found; some appeared first in ileum or blood.

Sequencing was performed with immunoSEQ multiplex PCR; in TCRdb, only in-frame clones are kept and a portion is missing. Among about 71,000 clones listed, less than 95% were seen once. The CDR3 covers 13 residues. V was clipped by 5 bases and J by 3 bases, with 10 bases between them. Per the germline V gene, CDR1 is MNHEY and CDR2 is SMNVEV (reference sequence). To note about this clone: The antigen is undetermined.

The chain employs TRBV27 and TRBJ1-2; D is perhaps TRBD1 (6 bases). This sequence was found in a human donor who received an intestinal transplant. Specimen: unstimulated CD8+ T cells sorted from spleen or lymph node cells, collected before intestinal transplant. The DNA for the CDR3 is TGTGCCAGCAGTACCCAGGGGTACTATGGCTACACCTTC. This gives the protein CASSTQGYYGYTF.